One and the same sample provided the 19 T cell receptor beta chains below, sequenced in a study of neoadjuvant anti-PD-1 for oral cavity cancer. The time point here: after neoadjuvant nivolumab, at surgical resection. Sequencing used immunoSEQ multiplex PCR; TCRdb keeps in-frame clones, though not all of them. Counted here are roughly 14,000 clones, about 76% occurring once; the ten biggest clones make up 2.9%. Here the sequenced sample was PBMCs, taken after nivolumab (anti-PD-1) treatment. These receptors were taken from a person aged 35 to 85 with oral cavity squamous cell carcinoma.

The chain is built from TRBV28 and TRBJ2-5; possible D gene TRBD2, 6 bases. The CDR3 is made up of 15 amino acids. The V gene lost 5 bases and the J gene lost 5 bases, with 18 bases spanning the gap. Germline V lookup: CDR1 MDHEN, CDR2 SYDVKM. The CDR3 reads CASSTHRRGRETQYF. The CDR3 nucleotides read TGTGCCAGCAGTACCCACAGGAGGGGACGGGAGACCCAGTACTTC.

This clone was recorded a few times. V gene TRBV5-8 combines with J gene TRBJ2-7; D remains ambiguous. Germline V gives CDR1 SGHTS, CDR2 YDEGEE. V gave up 5 bases and J gave up 4 bases, with 16 bases separating them. The CDR3 has 14 residues. CDR3 DNA: TGTGCCAGCAGATCTCGACGGTCGGAATACGAGCAGTACTTC. Translated, it gives CASRSRRSEYEQYF.

In its sample, this clone was seen once. This sequence joins TRBV9 and TRBJ2-1; D uncertain. Trimming shortened V by 0 bases and J by 7 bases, and 8 bases separated the two germline ends. CDR3 length: 13 amino acids. Germline assignment: CDR1 SGDLS and CDR2 YYNGEE. As DNA, the CDR3 is TGTGCCAGCAGCGTAGGGGTGGTGAATGAGCAGTTCTTC. Translating gives CASSVGVVNEQFF.

This sequence joins TRBV19 and TRBJ1-1; 10 bases map to TRBD1. V lost 5 bases to trimming and J lost 0 bases; unmatched junction nucleotides: 9. The germline V gene has CDR1 LNHDA and CDR2 SQIVND (reference sequence). The CDR3 loop spans 17 amino acids. CDR3 in DNA: TGTGCCAGTAGTCCACCGGGACAGGGGCGGATGAACACTGAAGCTTTCTTT. It codes for CASSPPGQGRMNTEAFF.

This chain joins TRBV2 and TRBJ2-1; 12 bases match TRBD1. The V gene's germline CDR1 is SNHLY and CDR2 FYNNEI. The CDR3 spans 15 residues. The ends lost 3 bases at V and 9 bases at J; junction bases unmatched: 6. The CDR3 reads CASSERGTGGFEQFF. CDR3 sequence (DNA): TGTGCCAGCAGTGAGAGGGGGACAGGGGGCTTTGAGCAGTTCTTC.

The rearrangement links TRBV27 to TRBJ1-5, with D perhaps matching TRBD1 (6 bases). The CDR3 consists of 13 residues. Trimming cost V 5 bases and J 6 bases, with 11 bases left between them. The germline gives CDR1 MNHEY, CDR2 SMNVEV (reference sequence). CDR3 sequence: CASSDTGRQPQHF. The CDR3 nucleotides read TGTGCCAGCAGTGATACAGGGCGTCAGCCCCAGCATTTT.

The J gene is TRBJ2-5, the V gene TRBV7-9; the D gene could be TRBD1 or TRBD2 (5 bases each). This CDR3 comprises 16 residues. Germline V gives CDR1 SEHNR, CDR2 FQNEAQ (reference sequence). V lost 4 bases and J lost 1, with 16 bases in between. CDR3 amino acids: CASSWGTAERQETQYF. The CDR3 DNA reads as TGTGCCAGCAGCTGGGGCACAGCGGAGCGCCAAGAGACCCAGTACTTC.

This clone appeared a single time. Here the CDR3 DNA reads TGTGCCAGCAGCTTAAAGGTTGGGGGTTCCGGGGAGCTGTTTTTT. Translating it yields CASSLKVGGSGELFF. The genes are TRBV7-3 and TRBJ2-2, with D perhaps being TRBD1 or TRBD2 (5 bases each). Trimming removed 1 base at V and 6 bases at J, with 12 bases between. Germline-derived CDR1 and CDR2 are SGHTA and FQGTGA. The CDR3 is made up of 15 amino acids.

This clone appeared a single time. The chain is built from TRBV10-1 and TRBJ1-5, with TRBD1 matching 7 bases. Germline-derived CDR1 and CDR2 are WNHNN and SYGVQD (reference sequence). Trimming removed 8 bases from V and 0 bases from J; junction bases left unmatched: 22. The CDR3 is 20 amino acids. Here the CDR3 DNA reads TGCGCCAGCCTAGGTAGGACAGGCAAGAACTGTTTTCATAGCAATCAGCCCCAGCATTTT. Translation gives CASLGRTGKNCFHSNQPQHF.

The V gene is TRBV25-1, the J gene TRBJ2-3, with 7 bases that match TRBD1. With 2 bases clipped from V and 0 bases from J, the junction kept 2 bases outside the gene matches. Germline CDR1 is MGHDK and CDR2 is SYGVNS. CDR3 length equals 15 residues. The CDR3 nucleotides are TGTGCCAGCAGTGAAATGGACAGGAGCACAGATACGCAGTATTTT. Translated, it gives CASSEMDRSTDTQYF.

In its sample, this clone was seen once. The chain is built from TRBV27 and TRBJ2-4; TRBD2 agrees at 8 bases. CDR3 length: 16 amino acids. The germline V gene encodes CDR1 MNHEY and CDR2 SMNVEV (reference sequence). V was clipped by 6 bases and J by 1 base; unmatched bases: 8. The CDR3 sequence is CASRRSGRDAKNIQYF. CDR3 in DNA: TGTGCCAGCAGGAGAAGCGGGAGAGACGCCAAAAACATTCAGTACTTC.

A single count supports this clone. This sequence joins TRBV25-1 and TRBJ2-6, with TRBD1 identical over 10 bases. CDR3 length: 18 amino acids. The J segment lost 0 bases and the V segment lost 2 bases, leaving 4 bases of the junction unmatched. Germline CDR1 reads MGHDK; CDR2 reads SYGVNS. CDR3 sequence reads: CASSETGQGFSGANVLTF. In DNA form, the CDR3 reads TGTGCCAGCAGTGAAACGGGACAGGGGTTCTCTGGGGCCAACGTCCTGACTTTC.

This clone came up once. The chain has TRBV21-1 and TRBJ2-5; the D call of TRBD1 is as the table states it, not checked on the DNA. TRBV21-1 is classified as a pseudogene. CDR3 length equals 12 residues. The CDR3 DNA reads TGTGCCAGGTGGGGACAGGAAGAGACCCAGTACTTC. Translating it yields CARWGQEETQYF.

V usage is TRBV27 and J usage is TRBJ2-1; D might be TRBD1 (5 bases). The CDR3 totals 19 residues. Per the germline V gene, CDR1 is MNHEY and CDR2 is SMNVEV (reference sequence). V lost 4 bases and J lost 7, with 29 bases in between. The CDR3 DNA sequence: TGTGCCAGCAGTTCCGGCGGCAGGGTGGAAAGGGTTGTCGGGAATGAGCAGTTCTTC. This encodes CASSSGGRVERVVGNEQFF.

The chain is built from TRBV11-2 and TRBJ2-2; 10 bases fit TRBD2. Germline CDR1 and CDR2: SGHAT and FQNNGV. The CDR3 is made up of 18 amino acids. The junction had 11 bases not matched to a gene; V was cut back by 6 bases and J by 1 base. CDR3 in DNA: TGTGCCAGCAGAATCCCCTTCAGGACTAGCGGGAACACCGGGGAGCTGTTTTTT. Translating gives CASRIPFRTSGNTGELFF.

The CDR3 nucleotides read TGTGCCAGCAGCTTAAGCGGTACGTGGAATGAGCAGTTCTTC. The encoded protein is CASSLSGTWNEQFF. This sequence joins TRBV5-4 and TRBJ2-1; D might be TRBD2 (5 bases). Between the trimmed V and J ends, which lost 2 bases and 7 bases, there was a span of 13 bases. The CDR3 totals 14 residues. The germline V gene encodes CDR1 SGHNT and CDR2 YYREEE (reference sequence). The whole variable domain, filled in from reference TRBV5-4 and TRBJ2-1, reads ETGVTQSPTHLIKTRGQQVTLRCSSQSGHNTVSWYQQALGQGPQFIFQYYREEENGRGNFPPRFSGLQFPNYSSELNVNALELDDSALYLCASSLSGTWNEQFFGPGTRLTVL.

This chain uses TRBV30 with TRBJ1-5; D might be TRBD1 (5 bases). V lost 1 base and J 4 bases, leaving 8 bases between the germline ends. Germline V gene lookup returns CDR1 GTSNPN and CDR2 SVGIG (reference sequence). The CDR3 is 13 residues long. The CDR3 is CAWSGQPNQPQHF. The CDR3 DNA is TGTGCCTGGAGTGGACAGCCAAATCAGCCCCAGCATTTT.

The CDR3 sequence: CAEKPPGETQYF. The DNA for the CDR3 is TGTGCTGAGAAACCTCCAGGAGAGACCCAGTACTTC. The genes are TRBV30 and TRBJ2-5; D unresolved. CDR1 and CDR2 (germline): GTSNPN, SVGIG (reference sequence). The CDR3 is 12 residues long. The whole variable domain, remainder taken from reference TRBV30 and TRBJ2-5, is SQTIHQWPATLVQPVGSPLSLECTVEGTSNPNLYWYRQAAGRGLQLLFYSVGIGQISSEVPQNLSASRPQDRQFILSSKKLLLSDSGFYLCAEKPPGETQYFGPGTRLLVL.

This rearrangement joins TRBV6-1 to TRBJ2-5, with 9 bases that match TRBD2. V gave up 6 bases and J gave up 4 bases; unmatched junction bases: 3. CDR3 length: 13 residues. Germline lookup yields CDR1 MNHNS and CDR2 SASEGT. The CDR3 coding sequence is TGTGCCAGCAGCTTTAGCGGGAGAGAGACCCAGTACTTC. Translating gives CASSFSGRETQYF.